Listed below are T cell receptor beta chains from one sample, sequenced in a study of cytomegalovirus exposure and HLA in healthy donors. Clones were sequenced by immunoSEQ multiplex PCR, and TCRdb holds only the in-frame ones, with some missing. Altogether roughly 160,000 clones are present, approximately 76% being singletons, with the ten largest covering over 1.3%. Sequencing input: PBMCs. These receptors came from a man aged 55 to 70 in good health and CMV-seronegative. Both conserved end residues are part of each CDR3. Fields, in order: CDR3 length, J gene, V gene, CDR3 protein.

16 TRBJ2-7 TRBV28 CASSPLPSRLLYEQYF
16 TRBJ1-4 TRBV28 CASSRGTGTRWEKLFF
13 TRBJ2-7 TRBV27 CASRRQGGHEQYF
14 TRBJ1-6 TRBV6-6 CASSYGAVDSPLHF
15 TRBJ2-5 TRBV7-6 CASSPFRGGVETQYF
13 TRBJ1-1 TRBV29-1 CSVQGQLNTEAFF
18 TRBJ2-1 TRBV7-9 CASKPRGAGGSEWDEQFF
17 TRBJ1-5 TRBV19 CASSINLGGNSNQPQHF
14 TRBJ1-2 TRBV6-6 CASSYDRGGNGYTF
16 TRBJ2-3 TRBV10-3 CATARGTGGPTDTQYF
11 TRBJ1-1 TRBV20-1 CSASFQGEAFF
15 TRBJ2-2 TRBV7-2 CASSLASGRTGELFF
14 TRBJ1-3 TRBV7-6 CASSPDSSGNTIYF
12 TRBJ1-1 TRBV7-8 CASSTTGAEAFF
14 TRBJ1-1 TRBV25-1 CASSEQGLGTEAFF
12 TRBJ1-2 TRBV28 CASSSQGGGYTF
14 TRBJ2-1 TRBV10-3 CAISARQGKNEQFF
19 TRBJ2-2 TRBV19 CASRPRTSGEKLNTGELFF
15 TRBJ1-4 TRBV19 CASSAVQGPNEKLFF
15 TRBJ2-7 TRBV7-9 CASTKVGDSVYEQYF
16 TRBJ2-6 TRBV15 CATSRTQGSGANVLTF
15 TRBJ2-1 TRBV18 CASLQGVWDYNEQFF
16 TRBJ2-7 TRBV9 CASSVGEGQASYEQYF
17 TRBJ1-1 TRBV25-1 CASSEYRQGLVGTEAFF
12 TRBJ2-1 TRBV28 CASSRSYNEQFF
16 TRBJ1-5 TRBV28 CASSSPGTGVHQPQHF
13 TRBJ1-2 TRBV11-2 CASSLVARDGYTF
15 TRBJ1-2 TRBV19 CASSIGGVTNYGYTF
14 TRBJ2-2 TRBV29-1 CSVDVTSNPGELFF